This T cell receptor beta chain comes out of a study of blood T cell repertoires in COVID-19. Study-wide context: Spain, Italy and the United States supplied samples that represented acute and convalescent COVID-19. T cells, B-cell-depleted T cells, or PBMCs supplied cDNA or gDNA.

Trimming cost V 5 bases and J 4 bases; bases outside gene matches: 12. This CDR3 is 17 amino acids long. Germline CDR1 is SGHTA and CDR2 is FQGNSA. Authors' methods: Using reference gene primer amplification, nucleated cell counts were estimated. Assay: immunoSEQ multiplex PCR; the TCRdb copy retains only in-frame clones and omits some. D and trimming were read from the DNA, whereas the V and J calls and clone size are those reported in that table. Of 110,000 to 150,000 clones in the sample, 85% to 90% were seen once. The sample consisted of peripheral blood. The chain recombines TRBV7-2 with TRBJ2-1; 9 bases are a match to TRBD2. The sequence came from a middle-aged man with active or convalescent COVID-19. CDR3 protein: CASSAQLTSGGYNEQFF. Written as DNA, the CDR3 is TGTGCCAGCAGCGCCCAGCTGACTAGCGGCGGGTACAATGAGCAGTTCTTC.